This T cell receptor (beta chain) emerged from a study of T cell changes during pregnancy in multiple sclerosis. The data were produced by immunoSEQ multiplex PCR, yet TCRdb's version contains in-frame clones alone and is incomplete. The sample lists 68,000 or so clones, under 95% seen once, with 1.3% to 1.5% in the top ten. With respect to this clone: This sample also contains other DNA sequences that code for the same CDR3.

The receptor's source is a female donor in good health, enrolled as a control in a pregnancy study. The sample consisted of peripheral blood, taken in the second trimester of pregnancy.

CDR3 sequence reads: CASSPDRGNNYGYTF. The CDR3 DNA reads TGTGCCAGCTCACCAGACAGGGGGAATAACTATGGCTACACCTTC. This chain uses TRBV18 with TRBJ1-2; 9 bases match TRBD1. Germline CDR1 is KGHSH and CDR2 is LQKENI. The CDR3 is 15 residues long. The junction had 2 bases not matched to a gene; V was cut back by 2 bases and J by 1 base.